This note documents a single T cell receptor (beta chain) sequence. Its antigen is still unknown. A junction boundary mismatches the germline segment, possibly from a read error. The data originate from a study of blood T cells in healthy people across ages. The study, taken as a whole, reports: Measured against age, TCR beta diversity per million T cells decreased in a roughly linear manner. Because donor CMV status was unknown, expanded clonotype changes were possibly confounded.

CDR3 length equals 15 residues. Each donor gave ten milliliters of peripheral blood. The use of a sample-barcoded 5' primer and a J-beta primer mix characterized a second PCR of about 7 to 12 cycles. At least 2.5 million CDR3-containing paired-end reads were obtained per sample. TCRdb re-derived calls from the 5' RACE reads in MiXCR, one entry per CDR3 protein. The sample has 1.8 million or so distinct CDR3 sequences, around 42% seen once. Material: blood. The gene calls are TRBV12-3 or TRBV12-4 and TRBJ1-5, with TRBD1 matching 7 bases. The clonotype comes from a human donor in good health. CDR3 nucleotide sequence: TGTGCCAGCAGTAGCCGGGACAGCTTCAATCAGCCCCACCATTTT. Protein sequence: CASSSRDSFNQPHHF.